This entry describes one T cell receptor (beta chain). The CDR3 extends over 14 amino acids. V gave up 3 bases and J gave up 5 bases, with 13 bases separating them. The source of the sample is a study of T cells in Graves' hyperthyroidism and ophthalmopathy. RNA transcripts provided the source from which TCR beta CDR3 regions were amplified. The HTBI primer set was used in a first-round RT-PCR of the TCR CDR3. One entry per CDR3 protein, called by TCRdb with MiXCR from the multiplex PCR reads. Here the sample spans around 340,000 distinct CDR3 sequences, roughly 18% being singletons. This TCR was sampled from a woman aged 45-59 years with Graves' hyperthyroidism. Specimen: blood. V usage is TRBV12-3 or TRBV12-4 and J usage is TRBJ1-1, with D maybe TRBD1 (5 bases). The CDR3 DNA reads TGTGCCAGCAGTTTTGGGGCCCTGGGGACTGAAGCTTTCTTT. The encoded protein is CASSFGALGTEAFF.